This is a list of T cell receptor beta chains from one sample in a study of CD8 T cells in Susac syndrome. A single record per CDR3 protein comes from TCRdb applying MiXCR to the immunoSEQ multiplex PCR reads. The table shows some 130,000 distinct CDR3 sequences, with around 91% occurring only once. The material sequenced was CD8+ T cells from PBMCs. The receptors were gathered from a human donor with multiple sclerosis. Each CDR3 is given with its conserved first and last residue. Fields, in order: D gene, clone size, J gene, V gene, CDR3 DNA, CDR3 protein. D genes are given only for firm matches. The size entry is marked missing in some rows and otherwise reads once, few, many or a size class.

TRBD2 few TRBJ2-7 TRBV27 TGTGCCAGCGGGTACACTAGCGGGGCAACCTACGAGCAGTACTTC CASGYTSGATYEQYF
TRBD1 NA TRBJ1-4 TRBV6-5 TGTGCCAGCAGCTATCTAAGTGGGACAGCTAATGAAAAACTGTTTTTT CASSYLSGTANEKLFF
NA NA TRBJ2-7 TRBV28 TGTGCCAGCAGCTCGGGGCGGGTAGCCTACGAGCAGTACTTC CASSSGRVAYEQYF
NA NA TRBJ2-7 TRBV6-2/TRBV6-3 TGTGCCAGCAGCTGGGACGGTGGAAACGAGCAGTACTTC CASSWDGGNEQYF
NA NA TRBJ2-2 TRBV7-9 TGTGCCAGCTGGGGGCAGGGCACCGGGGAGCTGTTTTTT CASWGQGTGELFF
TRBD1 NA TRBJ2-7 TRBV20-1 TGCAGTGCCCCCCCCCGGGACAGATACTACGAGCAGTACTTC CSAPPRDRYYEQYF
NA NA TRBJ1-1 TRBV2 TGTGCCAGCAGGCCGAGGAACACTGAAGCTTTCTTT CASRPRNTEAFF
NA once TRBJ1-1 TRBV27 TGTGCCAGCAGCCTAAAGGGGGTCTCGAAAGCTTTCTTT CASSLKGVSKAFF
NA NA TRBJ2-3 TRBV18 TGTGCCAGCTCACTTGACGTGTTGGGAGCAGATACGCAGTATTTT CASSLDVLGADTQYF
NA NA TRBJ2-5 TRBV6-5 TGTGCCAGCAGTCCCGACGGGACGTGGCAGACCCAGTACTTC CASSPDGTWQTQYF
TRBD2 NA TRBJ2-1 TRBV20-1 TGCAGTGCTAGGACGCTAGCGGGATTTGAGCAGTTCTTC CSARTLAGFEQFF
NA NA TRBJ2-7 TRBV28 TGTGCCAGCAGTTTATCGGGATCCACCTACGAGCAGTACTTC CASSLSGSTYEQYF
NA NA TRBJ2-1 TRBV29-1 TGCAGCGTTTTAGCGGCCTCCTACAATGAGCAGTTCTTC CSVLAASYNEQFF
NA NA TRBJ2-2 TRBV5-1 TGCGCCAGCAGCTTGGAGGGGTTCCCCGGGGAGCTGTTTTTT CASSLEGFPGELFF
TRBD2 NA TRBJ2-7 TRBV4-3 TGCGCCAGCAGCCAAGGTTTCGCTAGCGGACCCTACGAGCAGTACTTC CASSQGFASGPYEQYF
NA NA TRBJ2-5 TRBV13 TGTGCCAGCAGCTTACGGTTGGGGGTGGAAGAGACCCAGTACTTC CASSLRLGVEETQYF
NA NA TRBJ2-1 TRBV2 TGTGCCAGCAATAGGGTTTCTTACAATGAGCAGTTCTTC CASNRVSYNEQFF
TRBD2 NA TRBJ2-1 TRBV2 TGTGCCAGCAGAACTCCTAGCGGGAGATTTTTGGTCAATGAGCAGTTCTTC CASRTPSGRFLVNEQFF
NA NA TRBJ2-7 TRBV7-9 TGTGCCAGCAGTGATGGGAGCTCCGAGCAGTACTTC CASSDGSSEQYF
TRBD2 NA TRBJ2-3 TRBV5-1 TGCGCCAGCAGCTTGGAAGGCGGGAGTCCAGATACGCAGTATTTT CASSLEGGSPDTQYF
TRBD2 NA TRBJ2-1 TRBV11-2 TGTGCCAGCAGCTACATAGCGGGAGGGCCGCTTGGGAATGAGCAGTTCTTC CASSYIAGGPLGNEQFF
NA NA TRBJ2-7 TRBV30 TGTGCCTGGAGTGTTTCGAGTTTGGGAAGTCGGACGGACGAGCAGTACTTC CAWSVSSLGSRTDEQYF
NA NA TRBJ2-1 TRBV28 TGTGCCAGCAGTCCCCCGGAGGGCTATTACGATGAGCAGTTCTTC CASSPPEGYYDEQFF
TRBD2 NA TRBJ2-2 TRBV20-1 TGCAGTGCTAGAGATATTCTAGCGGAGCTGAACACCGGGGAGCTGTTTTTT CSARDILAELNTGELFF
TRBD2 NA TRBJ2-1 TRBV12-3/TRBV12-4 TGTGCCAGCAGAGGACTAGCGGGAGGGAATTACAATGAGCAGTTCTTC CASRGLAGGNYNEQFF
NA NA TRBJ2-2 TRBV7-6 TGTGCCAGCAGCTCTCCGGCGGGGACGAACACCGGGGAGCTGTTTTTT CASSSPAGTNTGELFF
TRBD2 once TRBJ2-7 TRBV13 TGTGCCAGCAGCTCCCTGGGGGTTAGCGGGAGAGGGTACGAGCAGTACTTC CASSSLGVSGRGYEQYF
NA NA TRBJ2-1 TRBV24-1 TGTGCCACCAGTGATTTGCGGGGCTCAGGGGGGGAGCAGTTCTTC CATSDLRGSGGEQFF
NA NA TRBJ2-6 TRBV5-1 TGCGCCAGCAGCTTGGGTTCGTATGGGGCCAACGTCCTGACTTTC CASSLGSYGANVLTF
NA NA TRBJ2-1 TRBV6-5 TGTGCCAGCAGTTATGGCGGTACCACCGGCGATGAGCAGTTCTTC CASSYGGTTGDEQFF
TRBD2 NA TRBJ2-7 TRBV20-1 TGCAGTGCTAGAGATTCTACTAGCGGGAGCCACGAGCAGTACTTC CSARDSTSGSHEQYF
TRBD1 NA TRBJ2-7 TRBV29-1 TGCAGCGTTGACGGCCAGGGGACAGCCTACGAGCAGTACTTC CSVDGQGTAYEQYF
TRBD1 NA TRBJ1-5 TRBV28 TGTGCCAGCAACCTATACCCGACAGGGGGAAGCAATCAGCCCCAGCATTTT CASNLYPTGGSNQPQHF
NA NA TRBJ1-2 TRBV25-1 TGTGCCAGCAGTGAATCCCCGGGCTCCTATGGCTACACCTTC CASSESPGSYGYTF
NA NA TRBJ2-7 TRBV27 TGTGCCAGCAGCTCTGACTCGGGACTCGCAGCCCACGAGCAGTACTTC CASSSDSGLAAHEQYF
NA few TRBJ2-7 TRBV27 TGTGCCAGCAGTTATAGCGGTCCCTCCTACGAGCAGTACTTC CASSYSGPSYEQYF
NA NA TRBJ2-7 TRBV4-2 TGTGCCAGCAGCCAAGATGGCGGGACCGGGGACGAGCAGTACTTC CASSQDGGTGDEQYF
TRBD2 few TRBJ2-1 TRBV6-1 TGTGCCAGCACCGAAGCGGGGGAGCAGTTCTTC CASTEAGEQFF
NA NA TRBJ2-1 TRBV18 TGTGCCAGCTCACCGGAGGGACTCAATTACAATGAGCAGTTCTTC CASSPEGLNYNEQFF
NA NA TRBJ1-1 TRBV28 TGTGCCAGCAGCTCAGACAGAAGGACTGTTAACACTGAAGCTTTCTTT CASSSDRRTVNTEAFF
NA NA TRBJ2-2 TRBV3-1 TGTGCCAGCAGCCCCGGCCCGAACACCGGGGAGCTGTTTTTT CASSPGPNTGELFF
NA NA TRBJ2-6 TRBV6-5 TGTGCCAGCAGTAACGACAACGTCCTGACTTTC CASSNDNVLTF
TRBD1 NA TRBJ2-7 TRBV11-2 TGTGCCAGCAGCTTGACAGGGAGCGAGCAGTACTTC CASSLTGSEQYF
NA NA TRBJ1-2 TRBV7-8 TGTGCCAGCAGCGAAGACGGCTACTATGGCTACACCTTC CASSEDGYYGYTF
TRBD1 NA TRBJ1-2 TRBV29-1 TGCAGCGTTCCCGGGACAGGAGACACTAACTATGGCTACACCTTC CSVPGTGDTNYGYTF
NA once TRBJ2-1 TRBV3-1 TGTGCCAGCAGCCAAGAGGGTTCGCTGCTTGAGCAGTTCTTC CASSQEGSLLEQFF
NA NA TRBJ2-5 TRBV27 TGTGCCAGCAGTCCCCATAGACTAGGAGAGACCCAGTACTTC CASSPHRLGETQYF
TRBD2 NA TRBJ2-3 TRBV10-3 TGTGCCATCAGTGAGTCTACGGGAGGGGACACAGATACGCAGTATTTT CAISESTGGDTDTQYF
TRBD2 NA TRBJ2-3 TRBV13 TGTGCCAGCAGCTTAGGCAGACTAGCGGGAGTGCACACAGATACGCAGTATTTT CASSLGRLAGVHTDTQYF
NA NA TRBJ2-1 TRBV7-9 TGTGCCAGCAGCGAGGGGGGGGCGGGACCTTACAATGAGCAGTTCTTC CASSEGGAGPYNEQFF
NA NA TRBJ2-5 TRBV18 TGTGCCAGCTCGCAGTACCAAGAGACCCAGTACTTC CASSQYQETQYF
NA NA TRBJ2-2 TRBV19 TGTGCCAGTAGCCGTCCCGGGACACCGATTTTT CASSRPGTPIF
NA NA TRBJ2-2 TRBV25-1 TGTGCCAGCAGTGATCACGGGAAACTGAACACCGGGGAGCTGTTTTTT CASSDHGKLNTGELFF
NA few TRBJ1-1 TRBV5-1 TGCGCCAGCAGCTTGGATGACCTGAATGAAGCTTTCTTT CASSLDDLNEAFF
NA once TRBJ2-3 TRBV10-3 TGTGCCATCAGTGAGTCGGACTATCCCACAGATACGCAGTATTTT CAISESDYPTDTQYF
NA NA TRBJ1-2 TRBV6-5 TGTGCCAGCAGTTACTGGGGGCCCCTGGGTGGCTACACCTTC CASSYWGPLGGYTF
NA NA TRBJ2-7 TRBV25-1 TGTGCCAGCACCTCCCTGGTATCCTACGAGCAGTACTTC CASTSLVSYEQYF
NA NA TRBJ1-5 TRBV24-1 TGTGCCACCAGTGGCTGGAATCAGCCCCAGCATTTT CATSGWNQPQHF
TRBD1 once TRBJ1-1 TRBV7-9 TGTGCCAGCAGCACTGGGGACAGCTTGAACACTGAAGCTTTCTTT CASSTGDSLNTEAFF